Below, 13 T cell receptor beta chains from the same sample are listed, as sequenced in a study of cytotoxic CD8 clonotypes in ibrutinib-treated CLL. Sequencing was performed with immunoSEQ multiplex PCR; in TCRdb, only in-frame clones are kept and a portion is missing. The sample includes 130,000 or so clones, roughly 88% of them seen just once. The sample was PBMCs, taken after 24 months of ibrutinib treatment. Receptors originate from a human donor with chronic lymphocytic leukemia.

This chain links TRBV11-3 with TRBJ2-1, with 9 bases aligning to TRBD2. The CDR3 covers 16 residues. Germline CDR1 SGHNT, CDR2 YENEEA. V lost 0 bases to trimming and J lost 10 bases; unmatched junction nucleotides: 10. CDR3: CASSLDSGLADREQFF. CDR3 nucleotides: TGTGCCAGCAGCTTAGATTCGGGACTAGCTGATCGGGAGCAGTTCTTC.

The V gene is TRBV19, the J gene TRBJ1-3; D call uncertain. The V end was cut by 4 bases, the J end by 0 bases, with 16 bases between. CDR1 and CDR2 (germline): LNHDA, SQIVND (reference sequence). The CDR3 extends over 17 amino acids. CDR3 bases: TGTGCCAGTAGTAATCTGGGATTTTTGATCTCTGGAAACACCATATATTTT. It codes for CASSNLGFLISGNTIYF.

The chain combines TRBV2 with TRBJ2-3; D gene ambiguous. Trimming removed 0 bases from V and 6 bases from J, with 7 bases in between. Germline CDR1 is SNHLY and CDR2 is FYNNEI. The CDR3 consists of 13 residues. In DNA, the CDR3 is TGTGCCAGCAGTGAAGCGCGACTGGATACGCAGTATTTT. It is translated as CASSEARLDTQYF.

The CDR3 nucleotides read TGTGCCAGCAGTACTGGGGGTGCCCCTGAAGCTTTCTTT. Translating gives CASSTGGAPEAFF. The gene calls are TRBV28 and TRBJ1-1; a weak D match, TRBD1 (5 bases). The CDR3 is 13 amino acids. Germline CDR1 and CDR2: MDHEN and SYDVKM. V was shortened by 5 bases and J by 6 bases, with 13 bases between the two germline ends.

In this sample, this clone turned up once. The chain employs TRBV7-9 and TRBJ1-1; D ambiguous. Germline V gives CDR1 SEHNR, CDR2 FQNEAQ (reference sequence). The CDR3 length is 13 residues. V lost 6 bases to trimming and J lost 3 bases, with 11 bases between them. The CDR3 protein is CASSRSADTEAFF. The CDR3 DNA reads TGTGCCAGCAGTCGAAGCGCGGACACTGAAGCTTTCTTT.

This clone occurred once. The V gene is TRBV18, the J gene TRBJ2-3, with TRBD2 matching over 8 bases. Losses at the gene ends were 4 bases for V and 2 bases for J; bases not matched to a gene: 5. The germline CDR1 and CDR2 sequences are KGHSH and LQKENI. The CDR3 is 15 amino acids. The CDR3: CASSRDGRATDTQYF. The CDR3 nucleotides read TGTGCCAGCTCACGCGACGGGAGGGCCACAGATACGCAGTATTTT.

The gene calls are TRBV28 and TRBJ1-2; D is perhaps TRBD1 (6 bases). Germline CDR1 and CDR2: MDHEN and SYDVKM. There are 14 residues in the CDR3. Between the trimmed V and J ends, which lost 3 bases and 8 bases, there was a span of 16 bases. DNA for the CDR3: TGTGCCAGCAGTTTCCTGGACCTAGGGGGAGGCTACACCTTC. Protein product: CASSFLDLGGGYTF.

The chain links TRBV7-2 to TRBJ2-1; no clear D gene. CDR1 is SGHTA and CDR2 is FQGNSA in the germline V gene. CDR3 size: 15 residues. V lost 1 base to trimming and J lost 0 bases, with 7 bases between them. CDR3: CASSLVLGSYNEQFF. The CDR3 coding sequence is TGTGCCAGCAGCTTAGTGCTAGGCTCCTACAATGAGCAGTTCTTC.

CDR3 sequence reads: CATEAHSSYEQYF. As DNA, the CDR3 is TGTGCCACCGAAGCCCATAGCTCCTACGAGCAGTACTTC. J is TRBJ2-7 and V is TRBV28; D unclear. The V end lost 10 bases, the J end lost 0 bases, and 13 bases lay between the germline ends. The length of the CDR3 is 13 residues. In germline, CDR1 is MDHEN, CDR2 SYDVKM.

V gene TRBV28 combines with J gene TRBJ1-5; D call uncertain. CDR3 size: 14 residues. With 2 bases removed from V and 2 bases from J, the gap between germline ends came to 7 bases. From germline, CDR1 is MDHEN and CDR2 SYDVKM. CDR3: CASSLSGRNQPQHF. CDR3 sequence (DNA): TGTGCCAGCAGTTTAAGCGGTCGCAATCAGCCCCAGCATTTT.

Only a few counts were recorded for this clone. The chain combines TRBV4-3 with TRBJ2-5; TRBD2 matches 8 bases. The CDR3 is 16 residues long. V lost 0 bases to trimming and J lost 4 bases; unmatched junction nucleotides: 7. Germline-derived CDR1 and CDR2 are LGHNA and YSLEER. CDR3 nucleotides: TGCGCCAGCAGCCAAGATGGCGGGGGGTTCTCAGAGACCCAGTACTTC. This encodes CASSQDGGGFSETQYF.

V usage is TRBV7-8 and J usage is TRBJ2-4, with TRBD2 as a possible D gene (5 bases). Trimming took off 5 bases at V and 1 base at J, with 15 bases between the two ends. The CDR3 runs to 16 residues. Germline-derived CDR1 and CDR2 are SGHVS and FQNEAQ. The CDR3 is CASSPGRWEAKNIQYF. The CDR3 DNA reads as TGTGCCAGCAGCCCCGGCAGGTGGGAGGCCAAAAACATTCAGTACTTC. The complete variable domain, with remaining parts taken from reference TRBV7-8 and TRBJ2-4, reads GAGVSQSPRYKVAKRGQDVALRCDPISGHVSLFWYQQALGQGPEFLTYFQNEAQLDKSGLPSDRFFAERPEGSVSTLKIQRTQQEDSAVYLCASSPGRWEAKNIQYFGAGTRLSVL.

The chain combines TRBV4-2 with TRBJ1-4; D is perhaps TRBD1 (5 bases). Trimming shortened V by 4 bases and J by 3 bases, and 12 bases separated the two germline ends. Germline V gene data show CDR1 as LGHNA and CDR2 as YNFKEQ. The length of the CDR3 is 15 residues. The CDR3 is CASSPVGGANEKLFF. The CDR3 DNA reads as TGTGCCAGCAGCCCCGTGGGAGGGGCTAATGAAAAACTGTTTTTT.